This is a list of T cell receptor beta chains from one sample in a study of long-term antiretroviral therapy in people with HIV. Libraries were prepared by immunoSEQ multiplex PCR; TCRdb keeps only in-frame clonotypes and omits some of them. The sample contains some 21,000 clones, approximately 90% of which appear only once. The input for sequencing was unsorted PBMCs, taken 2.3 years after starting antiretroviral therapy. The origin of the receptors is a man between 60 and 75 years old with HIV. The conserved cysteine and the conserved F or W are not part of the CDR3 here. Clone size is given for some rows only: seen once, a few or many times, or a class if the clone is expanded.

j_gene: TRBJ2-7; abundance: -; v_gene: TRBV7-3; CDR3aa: ASSLLPGQGYEQY
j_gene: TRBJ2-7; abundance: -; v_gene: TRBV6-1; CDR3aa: GTGRSGGYYEQY
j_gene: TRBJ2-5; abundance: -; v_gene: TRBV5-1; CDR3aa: ASSWTLLETQY
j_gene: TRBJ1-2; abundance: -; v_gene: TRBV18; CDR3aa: ASSPQETDYGYT
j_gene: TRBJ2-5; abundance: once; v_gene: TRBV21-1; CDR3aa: ASSKVAYQETQY
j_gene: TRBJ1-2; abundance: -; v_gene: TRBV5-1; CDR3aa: ASSPTGQGASYT
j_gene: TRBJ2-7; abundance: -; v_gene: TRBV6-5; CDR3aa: ASSHKGEQY
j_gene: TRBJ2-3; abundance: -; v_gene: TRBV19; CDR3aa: ASSIAPSTDTQY
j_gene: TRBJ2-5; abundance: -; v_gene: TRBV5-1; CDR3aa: ASSLEASGQETQY
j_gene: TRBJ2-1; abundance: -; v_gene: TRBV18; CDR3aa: ASSPKRTSVVNEQF
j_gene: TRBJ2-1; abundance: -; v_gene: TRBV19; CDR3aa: ASSVTGGLYNEQF
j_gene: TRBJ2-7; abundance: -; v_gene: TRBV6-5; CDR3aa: ASRLADWGSYEQY
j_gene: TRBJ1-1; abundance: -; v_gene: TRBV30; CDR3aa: ACYRGLPMGAF
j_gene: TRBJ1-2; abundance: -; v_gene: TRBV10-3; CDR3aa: AISAGQNYGYT
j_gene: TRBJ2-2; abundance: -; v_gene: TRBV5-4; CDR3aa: ASSLAKELALNTGELF
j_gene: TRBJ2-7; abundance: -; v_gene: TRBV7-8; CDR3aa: ASSSRGNLADEQY